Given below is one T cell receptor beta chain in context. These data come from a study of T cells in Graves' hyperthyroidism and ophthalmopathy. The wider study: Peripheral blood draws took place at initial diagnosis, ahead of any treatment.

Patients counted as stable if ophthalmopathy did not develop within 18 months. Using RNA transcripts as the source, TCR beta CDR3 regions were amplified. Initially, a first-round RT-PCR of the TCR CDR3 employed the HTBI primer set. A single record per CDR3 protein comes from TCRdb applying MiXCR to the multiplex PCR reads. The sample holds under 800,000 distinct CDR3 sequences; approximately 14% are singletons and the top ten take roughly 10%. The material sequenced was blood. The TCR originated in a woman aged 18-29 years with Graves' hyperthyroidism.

CDR3 in DNA: TGTGCCAGCAGCTTGGCCTCAGGACAGGGGGCGAGAGAACAGTTCTTC. Encoded protein: CASSLASGQGAREQFF. The V call is TRBV5-8, the J call TRBJ2-1, with TRBD1 identical over 11 bases. CDR3 length: 16 residues. Trimming removed 0 bases from V and 13 bases from J; junction bases left unmatched: 12. Germline CDR1 is SGHTS and CDR2 is YDEGEE.